This T cell receptor (beta chain) was obtained from a study of blood T cell repertoires in COVID-19. For the study at large: Researchers got acute and convalescent COVID-19 samples from the United States, Italy and Spain.

A Seattle source enrolled patients during active infection and followed them longitudinally. V was pared by 7 bases and J by 8 bases, with 21 bases between. The germline V gene has CDR1 LNHDA and CDR2 SQIVND (reference sequence). The CDR3 contains 15 residues. Libraries were prepared by immunoSEQ multiplex PCR; TCRdb keeps only in-frame clonotypes and omits some of them. The sample has about 130,000 clones; roughly nine tenths are singletons. The chain couples TRBV19 to TRBJ1-5; D possibly corresponds to TRBD1 (6 bases). The TCR was taken from a woman in her 70s with COVID-19, enrolled during active disease. Sequencing was done on a sample of peripheral blood. CDR3 sequence reads: CASKYGGGLQEPQHF. CDR3 sequence (DNA): TGTGCCAGTAAATACGGGGGGGGGCTTCAGGAGCCCCAGCATTTT.